These 8 T cell receptor beta chains were all obtained from the same sample, sequenced in a study of glioma-infiltrating T cells. TCR alpha and beta CDR3 regions were amplified from RNA using iRepertoire nested multiplex PCR. Each CDR3 protein gets one entry after TCRdb re-called the multiplex PCR reads with MiXCR. Of roughly 100,000 distinct CDR3 sequences listed, around 37% are singletons. Material: glioma tissue, nonneoplastic brain tissue, or PBMCs (not recorded which). The receptors stem from a human donor with low-grade glioma or glioblastoma, undergoing nonglioma brain surgery, or in good health (not recorded which).

As for this clonotype: The CDR3 carries no conserved terminal phenylalanine or tryptophan, so it likely arises from a read error. The chain links TRBV7-3 to TRBJ2-2, with a weak D call TRBD1 (6 bases). Germline assignment: CDR1 SGHTA and CDR2 FQGTGA. Trimming shortened V by 8 bases and J by 4 bases, and 20 bases separated the two germline ends. This CDR3 spans 16 amino acids. This chain's CDR3 is CASGRTGTTGTGELFS. In DNA, the CDR3 is TGTGCCAGCGGACGGACCGGGACAACGGGCACCGGGGAGCTGTTTTCC.

This clonotype was counted ten times or more. The CDR3 region has the DNA TGCAGCTACAGGGGATCGAGTTTCGGTGAGCAGTTCTTC. Protein: CSYRGSSFGEQFF. This sequence joins TRBV29-1 and TRBJ2-1, with 7 nucleotides matching TRBD1. V gave up 8 bases and J gave up 9 bases; unmatched junction bases: 13. There are 13 residues in the CDR3. The germline CDR1 and CDR2 sequences are SQVTM and ANQGSEA.

This clonotype was seen many times. The chain has TRBV25-1 and TRBJ1-5, with 8 bases matching TRBD1. J lost 5 bases, V lost 4 bases, and 7 bases had no gene match. Germline values: CDR1 MGHDK, CDR2 SYGVNS. The CDR3 covers 15 residues. The CDR3: CASSGGGTGHQPQHF. CDR3 nucleotide sequence: TGTGCCAGCAGTGGAGGCGGGACAGGCCATCAGCCCCAGCATTTT.

Comment on this clonotype: The CDR3 ends on some other residue instead of the conserved phenylalanine or tryptophan, so this is likely a read error. The chain recombines TRBV2 with TRBJ2-2; maybe TRBD1 (8 bases). The CDR3 is 17 residues long. CDR1 and CDR2 (germline): SNHLY, FYNNEI. DNA for the CDR3: TGTGCAAGCAAGAGTCAGGGGGCCTTAAGCGGGGCCGGGGAGCTGTTTTCT. It translates to CASKSQGALSGAGELFS.

This clonotype was observed at least ten times. The chain carries TRBV2 and TRBJ2-7; TRBD1 matches at 9 bases. The CDR3 is 15 amino acids. CDR1 is SNHLY and CDR2 is FYNNEI in the germline V gene. The trim removed 6 bases at V and 2 bases at J, leaving 8 bases unmatched. The CDR3 nucleotides are TGTGCCAGCAGGGAAACAGGGGGCGCAACCTACGAGCAGTACTTC. Protein product: CASRETGGATYEQYF.

A few counts support this clonotype. One base away lies a much larger clone, so this may be a sequencing read error. The chain employs TRBV18 and TRBJ2-1, with TRBD2 matching over 11 bases. This CDR3 has 15 residues. Looked up from germline, CDR1 is KGHSH and CDR2 is LQKENI. The CDR3 region is CASSTGTSGNNKQFF. Written as DNA, the CDR3 is TGTGCCAGCTCGACCGGGACTAGCGGAAACAATAAGCAGTTCTTC. Full variable domain (remainder filled in from reference TRBV18 and TRBJ2-1): NAGVMQNPRHLVRRRGQEARLRCSPMKGHSHVYWYRQLPEEGLKFMVYLQKENIIDESGMPKERFSAEFPKEGPSILRIQQVVRGDSAAYFCASSTGTSGNNKQFFGPGTRLTVL.

This clonotype was found many times. The gene calls are TRBV7-7 and TRBJ2-6; D may be TRBD1 (5 bases). Germline CDR1 is SSHAT and CDR2 is FNYEAQ (reference sequence). This CDR3 has 15 residues. Between the trimmed V and J ends, which lost 5 bases and 1 base, there was a span of 9 bases. In DNA, the CDR3 is TGTGCCAGCAGCCCAGGGATTTCTGGGGCCAACGTCCTGACTTTC. Its translation is CASSPGISGANVLTF.

This clonotype was detected once. A read error may produce the germline difference seen at one junction end. The chain combines TRBV28 with TRBJ1-2, with D unresolved. Germline V gives CDR1 MDHEN, CDR2 SYDVKM. This CDR3 contains 12 residues. The CDR3: CAGSGSLTGYSF. In nucleotides, the CDR3 is TGTGCCGGGTCGGGCAGTTTGACTGGATACAGCTTC.